Sequencing of this TCR beta chain was carried out in a study of blood T cell repertoires in COVID-19. Study-wide context: Samples representing acute and convalescent COVID-19 were sourced from the United States, Italy and Spain. PBMCs, B-cell-depleted T cells, or T cells provided the cDNA or gDNA that made up the material.

This CDR3 has 16 residues. V shed 1 base and J shed 0 bases, with 11 bases lying between them. CDR1 and CDR2 from the germline V gene are SGHTA and FQGNSA. Assignment of participants to cohorts was predicated upon participant-reported clinical history. Per the authors' pipeline: It was from reference gene primer amplification that nucleated cell counts were estimated. The table came from immunoSEQ multiplex PCR; TCRdb's copy has only in-frame clones and leaves some out. Clonal size and the V and J genes are those of that table, whereas D and trimming came from the DNA. The data hold under 300,000 clones, with approximately 90% observed a single time.

The sequence was collected from a woman aged 60-75 years in a cohort exposed to, infected with or recovered from COVID-19 (not recorded which). This chain joins TRBV7-2 and TRBJ2-3; D gene ambiguous. The sequencing input was PBMCs or T cells enriched from blood (not recorded which). The CDR3 spells CASSLGDLISTDTQYF. The CDR3 nucleotides are TGTGCCAGCAGCTTAGGAGACTTAATAAGCACAGATACGCAGTATTTT.